These 18 T cell receptor beta chains came from one sample sequenced in a study of spatial heterogeneity in lung cancer. Documented time point: sample taken at primary tumor resection. Unsorted samples of tumor, nontumor lung or frozen PBMC had their whole RNA sequenced. TCRdb processed the 5' RACE reads anew with MiXCR; each CDR3 protein has one entry. There are 9,500 to 15,000 distinct CDR3 sequences in the sample; roughly 6.2% occur only once, and about a tenth lies in the top ten. The starting material was normal lung tissue next to the tumor, obtained at surgery. These receptor sequences come from a male donor with early-stage non-small cell lung cancer.

By frequency in the sample, this clonotype is medium-sized. Little can be read into the size of this beta chain, an off-target read in a library designed for alpha chains. J is TRBJ2-7 and V is TRBV5-1; no firm D call. The V end lost 6 bases, the J end lost 2 bases, and 15 bases lay between the germline ends. This CDR3 is built from 14 residues. Germline CDR1 reads SGHRS; CDR2 reads YFSETQ. CDR3 sequence reads: CASTVLEGAYEQYF. CDR3 in DNA: TGCGCCAGCACGGTCCTGGAAGGAGCCTACGAGCAGTACTTC.

By sample share, this clonotype is medium-sized. This beta chain appears as a stray read in a library generated for alpha chains; its size is not informative. This rearrangement joins TRBV7-2 to TRBJ2-2; D is uncertain. V lost 5 bases and J 7 bases, leaving 8 bases between the germline ends. This CDR3 is built from 12 residues. Germline values: CDR1 SGHTA, CDR2 FQGNSA. The CDR3 protein is CASSRYGGELFF. The CDR3 DNA reads TGTGCCAGCAGCCGCTACGGCGGGGAGCTGTTTTTT.

This clonotype was counted ten times or more. The library was built for alpha chains, so this beta chain is an off-target read and its size means little. The gene calls are TRBV10-3 and TRBJ2-7, with D perhaps TRBD1 (6 bases). The CDR3 spans 12 residues. The ends were cut back, 10 bases at V and 3 bases at J, with 13 bases in the middle. Germline V gene sequence: CDR1 ENHRY, CDR2 SYGVKD. CDR3 in amino acids: CATGGIYYEQYF. The CDR3 nucleotides are TGTGCCACTGGGGGCATATACTACGAGCAGTACTTC.

The table lists this clonotype with many counts. In a library made to pick up alpha chains, this beta chain is a stray read with a size that means little. The chain has TRBV30 and TRBJ1-5; D may be TRBD1 (6 bases). The V and J ends lost 0 bases and 4 bases respectively, with 7 bases between them. The CDR3 has 13 residues. Germline values: CDR1 GTSNPN, CDR2 SVGIG (reference sequence). The CDR3 loop is CAWSVGQNQPQHF. The CDR3 coding sequence is TGTGCCTGGAGTGTAGGACAGAATCAGCCCCAGCATTTT.

In its sample, this clonotype was seen many times. Being off target in a library aimed at alpha chains, this beta chain has a size of little meaning. The rearrangement joins TRBV11-3 to TRBJ2-3; D may be TRBD2 (5 bases). V lost 4 bases and J lost 0, with 11 bases in between. The CDR3 totals 15 residues. Germline V gene lookup returns CDR1 SGHNT and CDR2 YENEEA. The CDR3 sequence: CASSSTRGSTDTQYF. The CDR3 DNA follows: TGTGCCAGCAGCTCCACTAGAGGTAGCACAGATACGCAGTATTTT.

This clonotype occurred many times. Because this beta chain is a stray read in a library intended to capture alpha chains, its abundance should not be given much weight. The chain uses TRBV7-7 and TRBJ2-7; D is unclear. CDR1 is SSHAT, CDR2 FNYEAQ, per germline (reference sequence). The CDR3 is made up of 13 amino acids. The V end was cut by 3 bases, the J end by 0 bases, with 6 bases between. CDR3 DNA sequence: TGTGCCAGCAGCTTGGAAAGCTCCTACGAGCAGTACTTC. Protein product: CASSLESSYEQYF. Combining the CDR3 with reference TRBV7-7 and TRBJ2-7 gives the whole variable domain GAGVSQSPRYKVTKRGQDVTLRCDPISSHATLYWYQQALGQGPEFLTYFNYEAQPDKSGLPSDRFSAERPEGSISTLTIQRTEQRDSAMYRCASSLESSYEQYFGPGTRLTVT.

This clonotype was picked up a small number of times. The library was prepared for alpha chains; this beta chain is a stray read, so its frequency means little. This chain links TRBV20-1 with TRBJ2-3; D not certain. CDR1 and CDR2 (germline): DFQATT, SNEGSKA (reference sequence). This CDR3 has 12 amino acids. V lost 3 bases and J lost 5, with 9 bases in between. The CDR3: CSASSVGDTQYF. The CDR3, as DNA: TGCAGTGCTAGTTCAGTGGGAGATACGCAGTATTTT.

This clonotype was counted at least ten times. With the library built for alpha chains, this beta chain is off target and its frequency is not meaningful. This chain links TRBV3-1 with TRBJ2-7; D is unclear. This CDR3 region has 14 residues. The V end was cut by 0 bases, the J end by 6 bases, with 12 bases between. Germline lookup yields CDR1 LGHDT and CDR2 YNNKEL (reference sequence). In DNA, the CDR3 is TGTGCCAGCAGCCAAGAAGACCTCACGGTCGAGCAGTACTTC. Protein sequence: CASSQEDLTVEQYF.

This clonotype was recorded many times. As an off-target read in a library built for alpha chains, this beta chain has a frequency of little significance. V usage is TRBV4-1 and J usage is TRBJ1-1; maybe TRBD1 (6 bases). Germline V gene sequence: CDR1 MGHRA, CDR2 YSYEKL. The CDR3 is 14 amino acids. V lost 3 bases and J lost 3, with 11 bases in between. CDR3 amino acids: CASSHSDRDTEAFF. The CDR3 DNA reads TGCGCCAGCAGCCATTCGGACAGAGACACTGAAGCTTTCTTT.

This clonotype was seen ten or more times. In a library made to pick up alpha chains, this beta chain is a stray read with a size that means little. The rearrangement uses TRBV20-1 and TRBJ1-2; TRBD1 matches 7 bases. The CDR3 is made up of 14 amino acids. V dropped 6 bases and J dropped 3; count of bases not matched to a gene: 10. Germline V gene data show CDR1 as DFQATT and CDR2 as SNEGSKA (reference sequence). This CDR3 reads CSAMSGGADYGYTF. CDR3 coding DNA: TGCAGTGCCATGTCAGGGGGGGCGGACTATGGCTACACCTTC.

This clonotype was seen at least ten times. Since the library was made to target alpha chains, this beta chain is a stray read and its abundance is not meaningful. The chain has TRBV7-9 and TRBJ2-1; D is possibly TRBD1 (6 bases). Germline V gene sequence: CDR1 SEHNR, CDR2 FQNEAQ (reference sequence). This CDR3 is built from 15 residues. Trimming removed 5 bases at V and 7 bases at J, with 18 bases between. This CDR3 reads CASSRDRIFRNEQFF. CDR3 in DNA: TGTGCCAGCAGCCGAGACAGGATATTCCGGAATGAGCAGTTCTTC.

This clonotype is medium-sized (0.01 to 0.1%) within its sample. Since the library was made to target alpha chains, this beta chain is a stray read and its abundance is not meaningful. This chain connects TRBV6-5 to TRBJ2-7, with 11 bases that match TRBD2. The CDR3 sequence is 16 residues long. V was clipped by 6 bases and J by 5 bases; unmatched bases: 12. Germline V gene lookup returns CDR1 MNHEY and CDR2 SVGAGI. CDR3 DNA sequence: TGTGCCAGCAGCCCACAAGGGGTAGCGGGAGGGAACGAGCAGTACTTC. Its translation is CASSPQGVAGGNEQYF.

This clonotype counts as large. This beta chain is off target for a library built for alpha chains, so its abundance means little. This sequence joins TRBV7-2 and TRBJ2-1; no definite D call. Germline V gives CDR1 SGHTA, CDR2 FQGNSA. V dropped 1 base and J dropped 8 bases, with 6 bases sitting between them. The CDR3 runs to 12 residues. The CDR3 DNA reads TGTGCCAGCAGCTTAGGCGCGGATGAGCAGTTCTTC. It specifies CASSLGADEQFF.

This clonotype came up many times. Within a library made for alpha chains, this beta chain is off target, and its count is uninformative. V gene TRBV20-1 combines with J gene TRBJ2-7; 11 bases fit TRBD1. Germline CDR1 is DFQATT and CDR2 is SNEGSKA (reference sequence). This CDR3 is built from 14 residues. V trimming: 4 bases; J trimming: 2 bases; junction bases outside the gene matches: 4. The CDR3, as DNA: TGCAGTGCTACGGACAGGGGGCGAGCCTACGAGCAGTACTTC. Encoded protein: CSATDRGRAYEQYF.

This clonotype was picked up many times. A library prepared for alpha chains yielded this beta chain as an off-target read; its size is of little meaning. This chain connects TRBV20-1 to TRBJ2-3; perhaps D is TRBD1 or TRBD2 (5 bases each). Trimming cost V 0 bases and J 1 base, with 11 bases left between them. CDR1 and CDR2 (germline): DFQATT, SNEGSKA (reference sequence). CDR3 length equals 15 residues. The CDR3: CSARDRDQGTDTQYF. CDR3 sequence (DNA): TGCAGTGCTAGAGATCGGGACCAAGGCACAGATACGCAGTATTTT.

Only a few counts were recorded for this clonotype. This beta chain was picked up by a library intended for alpha chains and is off target, so its count carries little meaning. This sequence joins TRBV5-1 and TRBJ2-3, with TRBD2 matching over 11 bases. CDR3 length: 16 residues. V lost 5 bases and J lost 3; bases outside the gene matches: 8. Germline-derived CDR1 and CDR2 are SGHRS and YFSETQ. In DNA, the CDR3 is TGCGCCAGCAGACCGTTACTAGCGGGAGTGACAGATACGCAGTATTTT. The encoded protein is CASRPLLAGVTDTQYF.

This clonotype occurred many times. This beta chain is an off-target read within a library intended for alpha chains, so its frequency means little. V usage is TRBV12-5 and J usage is TRBJ2-2, with 10 bases identical to TRBD1. V was pared by 1 base and J by 4 bases, with 0 bases of the junction left unmatched. CDR3 length: 15 amino acids. The germline gives CDR1 LGHNT, CDR2 FRNRAP. The CDR3 DNA is TGTGCTAGTGGTTTGGGACAGGGGGCCACCGGGGAGCTGTTTTTT. Amino acid sequence: CASGLGQGATGELFF.

As regards this clonotype: For a library built for alpha chains, this beta chain is a stray read; little rests on its size. The V gene is TRBV4-2, the J gene TRBJ2-7, with TRBD1 matching 11 bases. Germline V CDR1 and CDR2: LGHNA, YNFKEQ. The CDR3 loop spans 15 amino acids. Trimming took 4 bases from V and 3 from J; bases not matched to a gene: 5. The CDR3 region is CASSLPGTGGYEQYF. CDR3 DNA sequence: TGTGCCAGCAGCCTCCCCGGGACAGGGGGCTACGAGCAGTACTTC.